Below are 24 T cell receptor beta chains sequenced from a single sample in a study of OX40 agonist ivuxolimab in advanced cancers. Sequenced by immunoSEQ multiplex PCR; TCRdb stores in-frame clones only, minus some. The sample has about 22,000 clones; about 79% are singletons. Sequencing used CD4+ or CD8+ T cells sorted from blood, obtained in a trial of the OX40 agonist ivuxolimab. The receptors shown here come from an adult with an advanced solid tumor such as melanoma, head and neck, liver or kidney cancer.

V is TRBV10-1 and J is TRBJ2-3; 8 bases fit TRBD2. Germline CDR1 WNHNN, CDR2 SYGVQD (reference sequence). CDR3 length: 18 amino acids. The V and J ends lost 4 bases and 2 bases, in that order; junction bases with no gene match: 14. The CDR3 nucleotides are TGCGCCAGCAGTGTAAACAAGCGGGGGCATCCGTCCACAGATACGCAGTATTTT. Translated: CASSVNKRGHPSTDTQYF.

The chain is built from TRBV18 and TRBJ2-7; a possible D gene is TRBD2 (6 bases). Per the germline V gene, CDR1 is KGHSH and CDR2 is LQKENI. The CDR3 runs 15 residues. The V gene lost 0 bases and the J gene lost 0 bases, with 9 bases spanning the gap. This CDR3 is CASSPPGGFSYEQYF. CDR3 DNA: TGTGCCAGCTCACCACCGGGGGGATTCTCCTACGAGCAGTACTTC.

Here the CDR3 reads CASSPPTSGNNEQFF. The CDR3 coding sequence is TGTGCCAGCAGTCCCCCGACTAGCGGCAACAATGAGCAGTTCTTC. This sequence joins TRBV27 and TRBJ2-1, with 9 bases lining up with TRBD2. CDR1 and CDR2 from the germline V gene are MNHEY and SMNVEV (reference sequence). J was trimmed by 5 bases and V by 5 bases; bases with no gene match: 7. This CDR3 is 15 amino acids long.

The rearrangement links TRBV7-3 to TRBJ2-1; 13 nucleotides line up with TRBD2. Germline CDR1 is SGHTA and CDR2 is FQGTGA. The CDR3 runs 18 residues. V lost 8 bases, J lost 0 bases, and 10 bases stayed unmatched. The CDR3 here is CASGSGTSGASSYNEQFF. The CDR3 bases are TGTGCCAGCGGCTCCGGGACTAGCGGGGCGAGCTCCTACAATGAGCAGTTCTTC. Drawing the rest from reference TRBV7-3 and TRBJ2-1, the complete variable domain is GAGVSQTPSNKVTEKGKYVELRCDPISGHTALYWYRQSLGQGPEFLIYFQGTGAADDSGLPNDRFFAVRPEGSVSTLKIQRTERGDSAVYLCASGSGTSGASSYNEQFFGPGTRLTVL.

V and J are TRBV6-5 and TRBJ2-7; the match to TRBD2 covers 10 bases. The CDR3 has 15 residues. The germline CDR1 and CDR2 sequences are MNHEY and SVGAGI. The V gene end was trimmed by 5 bases and the J gene end by 0 bases; junction bases not matched to a gene: 4. The CDR3 DNA follows: TGTGCCAGCAGTAACAGCGGGGGGGACTCCTACGAGCAGTACTTC. Protein: CASSNSGGDSYEQYF.

Only one count was recorded for this clone. This chain uses TRBV19 with TRBJ2-3; TRBD1 aligns across 10 bases. CDR3 size: 16 residues. J lost 3 bases, V lost 6 bases, and 9 bases had no gene match. The germline V gene encodes CDR1 LNHDA and CDR2 SQIVND (reference sequence). CDR3 amino acids: CASSPLRTGGTDTQYF. The CDR3, as DNA: TGTGCCAGTAGCCCTCTAAGGACAGGGGGTACAGATACGCAGTATTTT.

This clone came up once. This chain joins TRBV28 and TRBJ2-7; TRBD2 matches at 8 bases. Looked up from germline, CDR1 is MDHEN and CDR2 is SYDVKM. V trimming: 8 bases; J trimming: 3 bases; junction bases outside the gene matches: 9. CDR3 length equals 14 residues. CDR3 nucleotide sequence: TGTGCCAGCGTAGCAGCGGGAGTTGGCTACGAGCAGTACTTC. Translation: CASVAAGVGYEQYF.

The chain links TRBV19 to TRBJ1-4; D might be TRBD1 (5 bases). Germline V gene sequence: CDR1 LNHDA, CDR2 SQIVND (reference sequence). V lost 5 bases, J lost 0 bases, and 10 bases lay in between. The CDR3 covers 15 residues. The CDR3 DNA reads TGTGCCAGTAGTCCGGGGACGTCAACTAATGAAAAACTGTTTTTT. Translating gives CASSPGTSTNEKLFF.

This clone has only a few counts. The chain couples TRBV6-5 to TRBJ1-2; D remains unclear. The V gene lost 0 bases and the J gene lost 3 bases, with 5 bases spanning the gap. The V gene's germline CDR1 is MNHEY and CDR2 SVGAGI. The CDR3 consists of 13 residues. Written as DNA, the CDR3 is TGTGCCAGCAGTTACTCGGGAGACTATGGCTACACCTTC. It encodes CASSYSGDYGYTF.

This chain joins TRBV11-2 and TRBJ2-3, with D maybe TRBD2 (5 bases). V lost 4 bases and J lost 6, with 29 bases in between. The CDR3 sequence is 19 residues long. In germline, CDR1 is SGHAT, CDR2 FQNNGV. The CDR3 DNA is TGTGCCAGCAGCTCCTTACGGTCGTCTAACCAGCGGAAACGTGATACGCAGTATTTT. Residues: CASSSLRSSNQRKRDTQYF.

The J gene is TRBJ1-1, the V gene TRBV5-5; 11 bases align to TRBD1. V gave up 3 bases and J gave up 4 bases; unmatched junction bases: 2. CDR1 is SGHKS, CDR2 YYEKEE, per germline (reference sequence). The CDR3 spans 14 residues. CDR3: CASSWGQGGTEAFF. In nucleotides, the CDR3 is TGTGCCAGCAGCTGGGGACAGGGGGGCACTGAAGCTTTCTTT. Looking up the rest from reference TRBV5-5 and TRBJ1-1 gives the full variable domain: DAGVTQSPTHLIKTRGQQVTLRCSPISGHKSVSWYQQVLGQGPQFIFQYYEKEERGRGNFPDRFSARQFPNYSSELNVNALLLGDSALYLCASSWGQGGTEAFFGQGTRLTVV.

The chain recombines TRBV27 with TRBJ1-6; weak D call: TRBD1 (5 bases). The CDR3 length is 15 residues. V lost 0 bases and J lost 7, with 10 bases in between. Germline CDR1 is MNHEY and CDR2 is SMNVEV (reference sequence). The CDR3, as DNA: TGTGCCAGCAGTTTATCCTGGGGGATGAATTCACCCCTCCACTTT. Protein: CASSLSWGMNSPLHF.

The V gene is TRBV9, the J gene TRBJ1-1; no definite D call. V dropped 4 bases and J dropped 3 bases, with 13 bases sitting between them. Germline V gives CDR1 SGDLS, CDR2 YYNGEE. This CDR3 has 14 residues. The CDR3: CASSYRWRDTEAFF. The CDR3 DNA sequence: TGTGCCAGCAGCTACCGGTGGAGGGACACTGAAGCTTTCTTT.

The CDR3 nucleotides read TGTGCCAGCAGTTACCCTAGGGCGGGGGGCGGGGAGCTGTTTTTT. Translation: CASSYPRAGGGELFF. The V gene is TRBV6-5, the J gene TRBJ2-2, with 8 bases lining up with TRBD2. There are 15 residues in the CDR3. Germline V gene lookup returns CDR1 MNHEY and CDR2 SVGAGI. Germline trimming cut 2 bases from V and 7 bases from J; bases unmatched to any gene: 6.

This rearrangement joins TRBV19 to TRBJ1-5; the match to TRBD1 covers 8 bases. V lost 7 bases and J lost 3; bases outside the gene matches: 8. Germline V lookup: CDR1 LNHDA, CDR2 SQIVND (reference sequence). This CDR3 is built from 15 residues. The CDR3, as DNA: TGTGCCAGTACCACCCGGGACAGGACCAATCAGCCCCAGCATTTT. This encodes CASTTRDRTNQPQHF.

The J gene is TRBJ2-7, the V gene TRBV6-5, with 7 nucleotides matching TRBD1. V shed 8 bases, J shed 5 bases, and the junction held 6 bases outside the gene matches. CDR1 MNHEY and CDR2 SVGAGI come from the germline V gene. This CDR3 spans 12 amino acids. Here the CDR3 reads CASRGQVNEQYF. As DNA, the CDR3 is TGTGCCAGCCGAGGACAGGTGAACGAGCAGTACTTC.

Worth noting for this clone: One junction end does not reproduce the germline sequence, and a read error may be involved. The CDR3 sequence: CASSFSLNTEAFF. CDR3 nucleotide sequence: TGTGCTAGCAGCTTTAGCTTGAACACTGAAGCTTTCTTT. This chain joins TRBV7-7 and TRBJ1-1, with D unresolved. Germline lookup yields CDR1 SSHAT and CDR2 FNYEAQ (reference sequence). This CDR3 is 13 amino acids long.

V and J are TRBV5-4 and TRBJ1-2; D gene uncertain. The V end was cut by 4 bases, the J end by 4 bases, with 20 bases between. CDR1 and CDR2 from the germline V gene are SGHNT and YYREEE (reference sequence). The CDR3 runs to 16 residues. In DNA, the CDR3 is TGTGCCAGCAGCCAAGATAGGGCAGGTGGGAGCTATGGCTACACCTTC. This codes for CASSQDRAGGSYGYTF.

The rearrangement joins TRBV7-6 to TRBJ2-7, with no clear D. The CDR3 loop spans 14 amino acids. The germline V gene has CDR1 SGHVS and CDR2 FNYEAQ. V was trimmed by 1 base and J by 0 bases, leaving 7 bases between them. The CDR3 protein is CASSLGRSSYEQYF. In DNA, the CDR3 is TGTGCCAGCAGCTTAGGGCGGAGCTCCTACGAGCAGTACTTC. Full variable domain (rest looked up from reference TRBV7-6 and TRBJ2-7): GAGVSQSPRYKVTKRGQDVALRCDPISGHVSLYWYRQALGQGPEFLTYFNYEAQQDKSGLPNDRFSAERPEGSISTLTIQRTEQRDSAMYRCASSLGRSSYEQYFGPGTRLTVT.

Concerning this clone: One junction end disagrees with the germline gene, perhaps due to a read error. The chain recombines TRBV7-7 with TRBJ2-4; D ambiguous. Germline loops: CDR1 SSHAT, CDR2 FNYEAQ (reference sequence). The CDR3 has 15 residues. Written as DNA, the CDR3 is TGTGCTAGCAGCTTAGCAACCCTAGCCAAAAACATTCAGTACTTC. Translating gives CASSLATLAKNIQYF. Together with reference TRBV7-7 and TRBJ2-4, the CDR3 gives the full variable domain: GAGVSQSPRYKVTKRGQDVTLRCDPISSHATLYWYQQALGQGPEFLTYFNYEAQPDKSGLPSDRFSAERPEGSISTLTIQRTEQRDSAMYRCASSLATLAKNIQYFGAGTRLSVL.

The CDR3 sequence is CASSQARTSLETQYF. The CDR3 region has the DNA TGTGCCAGCAGCCAAGCACGTACTTCCCTAGAGACCCAGTACTTC. The V gene is TRBV14, the J gene TRBJ2-5; no clear D gene. CDR1 is SGHDN and CDR2 is FVKESK in the germline V gene. The CDR3 has 15 amino acids. V was shortened by 1 base and J by 4 bases, with 13 bases between the two germline ends.

This clone has just a few counts. V and J are TRBV20-1 and TRBJ2-5; D not resolved. The V gene's germline CDR1 is DFQATT and CDR2 SNEGSKA (reference sequence). There are 10 residues in the CDR3. The V gene lost 3 bases and the J gene lost 5 bases, with 4 bases spanning the gap. CDR3 DNA: TGCAGTGCTAGTTCGGAGACCCAGTACTTC. Translation gives CSASSETQYF.

This sequence joins TRBV7-9 and TRBJ2-6; D uncertain. CDR1 and CDR2 (germline): SEHNR, FQNEAQ (reference sequence). The V and J ends lost 5 bases and 0 bases respectively, with 11 bases between them. The CDR3 sequence is 16 residues long. The CDR3 region has the DNA TGTGCCAGCAGCCGCCTCGGTCGCTCTGGGGCCAACGTCCTGACTTTC. Its protein product is CASSRLGRSGANVLTF.

The V call is TRBV29-1, the J call TRBJ1-1; no definite D call. This CDR3 region has 13 residues. V lost 4 bases, J lost 2 bases, and 11 bases lay in between. The germline CDR1 and CDR2 sequences are SQVTM and ANQGSEA. CDR3: CSVALGFNTEAFF. CDR3 sequence (DNA): TGCAGCGTTGCCCTGGGATTTAACACTGAAGCTTTCTTT.